This TCR beta chain was identified during a study of metastatic and nonmetastatic thyroid tumors. This clone was detected many times. TCRdb reanalyzed the PCR reads via MiXCR. Among approximately 41,000 clones listed, 25% to 30% were seen once. No patient received treatment before thyroid surgery. CDR3 length equals 12 residues. Germline CDR1 is KGHDR and CDR2 is SFDVKD. Between the trimmed V and J ends, which lost 10 bases and 0 bases, there was a span of 6 bases. Sequenced input: blood. The gene calls are TRBV24-1 and TRBJ2-1; D is unclear. This TCR was recovered from a male donor with papillary thyroid cancer or a benign thyroid nodule (not recorded which). Some clones in this sample may be carry-over from other donors' samples. The CDR3 nucleotides read TGTGCCACTAGGAGCTCCTACAATGAGCAGTTCTTC. It yields the protein CATRSSYNEQFF.